These 23 T cell receptor beta chains originate from one sample sequenced in a study of T cells after yellow fever vaccination. TCRdb independently ran MiXCR on the 5' RACE reads; one entry per CDR3 protein. The sample shows 95,000 to 100,000 distinct CDR3 sequences, roughly 5.8% of them seen only once. Material: CD8+ T cells sorted from PBMCs, obtained 10 days after the yellow fever booster vaccination. The source is a man between 18 and 29 years old who received the YFV17D yellow fever vaccine.

The rearrangement joins TRBV4-1 to TRBJ2-5; 9 bases match TRBD1. This CDR3 spans 15 amino acids. V shed 4 bases, J shed 5 bases, and the junction held 8 bases outside the gene matches. Germline CDR1 reads MGHRA; CDR2 reads YSYEKL. The CDR3 DNA follows: TGCGCCAGCAGCCGGGGACAGGGTAATTACGAGACCCAGTACTTC. This codes for CASSRGQGNYETQYF.

This clonotype was detected many times. The chain combines TRBV7-2 with TRBJ2-1; D is unclear. V shed 5 bases and J shed 5 bases, with 7 bases lying between them. This CDR3 is 12 amino acids long. From germline, CDR1 is SGHTA and CDR2 FQGNSA. CDR3 coding DNA: TGTGCCAGCAGCATATATCACAATGAGCAGTTCTTC. It encodes CASSIYHNEQFF.

This clonotype came up many times. The rearrangement joins TRBV7-9 to TRBJ1-1, with D possibly matching TRBD1 (5 bases). Germline lookup yields CDR1 SEHNR and CDR2 FQNEAQ (reference sequence). The ends were cut back, 9 bases at V and 1 base at J, with 12 bases in the middle. The CDR3 length is 13 residues. The CDR3 region is CASGGSRNTEAFF. In nucleotides, the CDR3 is TGTGCCAGTGGGGGTTCGCGGAACACTGAAGCTTTCTTT.

This sequence joins TRBV4-1 and TRBJ2-2, with 12 bases that match TRBD2. The CDR3 loop spans 16 amino acids. Looked up from germline, CDR1 is MGHRA and CDR2 is YSYEKL. V gave up 6 bases and J gave up 1 base; unmatched junction bases: 3. The CDR3 DNA is TGCGCCAGCAGTTCGACTAGCGGGGGGAACACCGGGGAGCTGTTTTTT. This sequence encodes CASSSTSGGNTGELFF.

This clonotype was counted a few times. The rearrangement links TRBV7-9 to TRBJ2-2, with D possibly matching TRBD2 (6 bases). This CDR3 is 14 amino acids long. V lost 4 bases and J 6 bases, leaving 12 bases between the germline ends. In germline, CDR1 is SEHNR, CDR2 FQNEAQ (reference sequence). The DNA for the CDR3 is TGTGCCAGCAGCTACCGGGACTCGTCCGGGGAGCTGTTTTTT. Translated, it gives CASSYRDSSGELFF.

The chain recombines TRBV4-1 with TRBJ1-1; D is ambiguous. CDR1 and CDR2 from the germline V gene are MGHRA and YSYEKL. Trimming took 3 bases from V and 1 from J, leaving 9 bases between them. The CDR3 is 14 residues long. CDR3 residues: CASSHLHRNTEAFF. CDR3 coding DNA: TGCGCCAGCAGCCACCTCCACAGGAACACTGAAGCTTTCTTT.

This clonotype appeared many times. The chain combines TRBV20-1 with TRBJ2-3; TRBD2 aligns across 10 bases. CDR3 length: 16 amino acids. J gave up 0 bases and V 5 bases, and 8 bases lay outside the gene matches. The germline CDR1 and CDR2 sequences are DFQATT and SNEGSKA (reference sequence). Written as DNA, the CDR3 is TGCAGTGCTTCCGGACTAGCGGAAGACAGCACAGATACGCAGTATTTT. The encoded protein is CSASGLAEDSTDTQYF.

This clonotype was seen many times. The chain is built from TRBV6-6 and TRBJ2-5, with 9 bases matching TRBD2. The CDR3 is 15 residues long. With 1 base clipped from V and 3 bases from J, the junction kept 3 bases outside the gene matches. Germline assignment: CDR1 MNHNY and CDR2 SVGAGI (reference sequence). This CDR3 reads CASSYFAGGEETQYF. The CDR3 DNA reads TGTGCCAGCAGTTACTTCGCGGGGGGGGAAGAGACCCAGTACTTC.

The chain uses TRBV5-1 and TRBJ2-7, with TRBD1 matching over 9 bases. The V and J ends lost 4 bases and 5 bases, in that order; junction bases with no gene match: 7. Germline CDR1 reads SGHRS; CDR2 reads YFSETQ. The CDR3 has 14 residues. As DNA, the CDR3 is TGCGCCAGCAGCCCGGGACAGGGTAAAGACGAGCAGTACTTC. As protein: CASSPGQGKDEQYF. Supplemented by reference TRBV5-1 and TRBJ2-7, the full variable domain reads KAGVTQTPRYLIKTRGQQVTLSCSPISGHRSVSWYQQTPGQGLQFLFEYFSETQRNKGNFPGRFSGRQFSNSRSEMNVSTLELGDSALYLCASSPGQGKDEQYFGPGTRLTVT.

This clonotype came up a few times. The chain joins TRBV12-3 or TRBV12-4 to TRBJ1-1, with D unclear. Deletions cut 7 bases from V and 7 bases from J, with 19 bases between. This CDR3 comprises 14 residues. CDR3 protein: CASTMQTTYDEAFF. In DNA form, the CDR3 reads TGTGCCAGCACGATGCAAACCACTTATGATGAAGCTTTCTTT.

A few counts support this clonotype. The chain couples TRBV5-6 to TRBJ2-1; D might be TRBD2 (5 bases). The germline V gene encodes CDR1 SGHDT and CDR2 YYEEEE. Trimming shortened V by 0 bases and J by 10 bases, and 14 bases separated the two germline ends. This CDR3 is 14 amino acids long. The CDR3 nucleotides read TGTGCCAGCAGCTTGGGTTTTGAGGGCTGGGAGCAGTTCTTC. This gives the protein CASSLGFEGWEQFF.

V is TRBV24-1 and J is TRBJ2-2; tentatively, D is TRBD1 (6 bases). The germline V gene encodes CDR1 KGHDR and CDR2 SFDVKD. V dropped 1 base and J dropped 7 bases, with 18 bases sitting between them. This CDR3 is built from 17 residues. The CDR3 nucleotides read TGTGCCACCAGTGATTTAATGGACAGTCTCAGCGGCGGGGAGCTGTTTTTT. As protein: CATSDLMDSLSGGELFF.

This clonotype was counted between two and nine times. The CDR3 is CASSQDWGSTDTQYF. In DNA, the CDR3 is TGCGCCAGCAGCCAAGATTGGGGGTCCACAGATACGCAGTATTTT. The gene calls are TRBV4-1 and TRBJ2-3; D may correspond to TRBD1 or TRBD2 (5 bases each). CDR1 is MGHRA and CDR2 is YSYEKL in the germline V gene. V lost 0 bases, J lost 2 bases, and 9 bases lay in between. The CDR3 runs to 15 residues.

In this sample, this clonotype turned up a few times. The chain joins TRBV5-6 to TRBJ1-1, with D possibly being TRBD1 (5 bases). The CDR3 is 12 residues long. With 2 bases removed from V and 11 bases from J, the gap between germline ends came to 13 bases. Germline V gene lookup returns CDR1 SGHDT and CDR2 YYEEEE. CDR3 DNA sequence: TGTGCCAGCAGCTTTACAACAGGAGGGGCTTTCTTT. Translation gives CASSFTTGGAFF. The full variable domain, rest sourced from reference TRBV5-6 and TRBJ1-1, is DAGVTQSPTHLIKTRGQQVTLRCSPKSGHDTVSWYQQALGQGPQFIFQYYEEEERQRGNFPDRFSGHQFPNYSSELNVNALLLGDSALYLCASSFTTGGAFFGQGTRLTVV.

This chain uses TRBV6-2 or TRBV6-3 with TRBJ2-1; 10 nucleotides line up with TRBD1. This CDR3 is built from 15 residues. CDR1 is MNHEY and CDR2 is SVGEGT in the germline V gene. V shed 5 bases, J shed 2 bases, and the junction held 3 bases outside the gene matches. Written as DNA, the CDR3 is TGTGCCAGCAGTAACGGACAGGGGGCCTACAATGAGCAGTTCTTC. This codes for CASSNGQGAYNEQFF.

This clonotype was seen a handful of times. This sequence joins TRBV7-8 and TRBJ2-3, with D possibly matching TRBD1 (6 bases). Germline loops: CDR1 SGHVS, CDR2 FQNEAQ. The CDR3 length is 15 residues. V gave up 2 bases and J gave up 0 bases, with 9 bases separating them. The CDR3 bases are TGTGCCAGCAGCTTATGGCAGGGGAGCACAGATACGCAGTATTTT. Residues: CASSLWQGSTDTQYF.

This clonotype came up a few times. The V gene is TRBV28, the J gene TRBJ1-2; 8 nucleotides match TRBD1. Germline V CDR1 and CDR2: MDHEN, SYDVKM. The J segment lost 1 base and the V segment lost 5 bases, leaving 6 bases of the junction unmatched. The CDR3 is made up of 15 amino acids. CDR3 sequence: CASSKDREINYGYTF. The CDR3 nucleotides read TGTGCCAGCAGTAAGGACAGGGAAATTAACTATGGCTACACCTTC.

This clonotype was observed a handful of times. V gene TRBV7-9 combines with J gene TRBJ2-5, with a possible D match to TRBD2 (5 bases). The CDR3 is made up of 15 amino acids. Looked up from germline, CDR1 is SEHNR and CDR2 is FQNEAQ (reference sequence). V lost 0 bases and J 4 bases, leaving 12 bases between the germline ends. CDR3 sequence: CASSLAVRGPETQYF. DNA for the CDR3: TGTGCCAGCAGCTTAGCGGTTCGAGGGCCAGAGACCCAGTACTTC.

Regarding this clonotype: An end of the junction does not agree with germline; a read error may underlie this. The chain is built from TRBV12-3 or TRBV12-4 and TRBJ2-4; 7 bases line up with TRBD2. The CDR3 is 17 amino acids. CDR3 sequence: CASSPLWGGPAINIQYF. Here the CDR3 DNA reads TGTGCCAGCAGTCCCCTTTGGGGGGGACCCGCCATAAACATTCAGTACTTC.

This clonotype was observed a handful of times. The final CDR3 position lacks the conserved phenylalanine or tryptophan, pointing to a likely read error. The DNA is left out, because the CDR3 cannot be placed on it with certainty; the CDR3 is given as TCRdb lists it. V and J are TRBV5-5 and TRBJ2-1; TRBD1, the table's D call, lacks a check against the DNA. The CDR3 totals 8 residues, both ends included. Germline lookup yields CDR1 SGHKS and CDR2 YYEKEE (reference sequence). Here the CDR3 reads CASSLRGG.

There are a few counts of this clonotype. The chain has TRBV6-2 or TRBV6-3 and TRBJ1-5; 7 nucleotides agree with TRBD1. Germline V CDR1 and CDR2: MNHEY, SVGEGT. The CDR3 has 19 residues. Losses at the gene ends were 2 bases for V and 0 bases for J; bases not matched to a gene: 13. The CDR3 protein is CASSYKETGSLYSNQPQHF. DNA for the CDR3: TGTGCCAGCAGTTACAAGGAGACAGGGAGCCTCTATAGCAATCAGCCCCAGCATTTT.

This clonotype was detected many times. The chain uses TRBV6-4 and TRBJ2-1; 14 bases map to TRBD2. V lost 0 bases to trimming and J lost 8 bases; unmatched junction nucleotides: 0. CDR3 length: 15 residues. The V gene's germline CDR1 is MRHNA and CDR2 SNTAGT. The CDR3 nucleotides read TGTGCCAGCAGTGACTCGACTAGCGGGGGGGATGAGCAGTTCTTC. Protein product: CASSDSTSGGDEQFF.

This clonotype has more than one count but fewer than ten. The chain has TRBV12-5 and TRBJ1-1; 7 bases agree with TRBD1. The CDR3 sequence is 14 residues long. The trim removed 6 bases at V and 1 base at J, leaving 5 bases unmatched. The germline V gene encodes CDR1 LGHNT and CDR2 FRNRAP. CDR3 in amino acids: CASGPGGGNTEAFF. For the CDR3, the DNA is TGTGCTAGTGGACCAGGGGGTGGGAACACTGAAGCTTTCTTT.